This T cell receptor (beta chain) originates from a study of graft-versus-host responses after intestinal transplantation. The CDR3 contains 14 residues. Trimming removed 1 base at V and 4 bases at J, with 11 bases between. Germline V gene lookup returns CDR1 SGHAT and CDR2 FQNNGV. Note on this clone: Antigen unknown.

Whole-study results and caveats: Detected in recipient marrow were GvH clones, some of which were first observed in ileum or blood.

Measured with immunoSEQ multiplex PCR; TCRdb has only the in-frame clones, and not every one. Here the sample spans some 69,000 clones, just under 95% being singletons. The clonotype originates from a human patient who received an intestinal transplant, so some T cells may come from the graft donor. Sample: bone marrow, taken nearly 750 days after intestinal transplantation. This chain connects TRBV11-2 to TRBJ2-7, with a possible D match to TRBD2 (6 bases). The CDR3 region is CASSLGTTTYEQYF. The DNA of the CDR3 is TGTGCCAGCAGCTTAGGGACTACCACTTACGAGCAGTACTTC.